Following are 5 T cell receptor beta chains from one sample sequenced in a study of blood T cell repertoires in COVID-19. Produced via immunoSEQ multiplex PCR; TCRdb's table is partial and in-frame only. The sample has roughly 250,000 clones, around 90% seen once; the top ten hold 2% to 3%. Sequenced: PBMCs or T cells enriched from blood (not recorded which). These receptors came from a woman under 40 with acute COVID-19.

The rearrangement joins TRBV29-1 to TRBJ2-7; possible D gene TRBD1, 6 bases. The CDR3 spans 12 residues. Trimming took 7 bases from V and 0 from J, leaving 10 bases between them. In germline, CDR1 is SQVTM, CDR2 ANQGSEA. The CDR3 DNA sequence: TGCAGCGCCGGGACATACTCCTACGAGCAGTACTTC. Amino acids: CSAGTYSYEQYF.

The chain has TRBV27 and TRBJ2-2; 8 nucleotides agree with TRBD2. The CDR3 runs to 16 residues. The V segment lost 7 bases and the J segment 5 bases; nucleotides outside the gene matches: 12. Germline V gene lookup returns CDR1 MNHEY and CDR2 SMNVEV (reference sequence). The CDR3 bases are TGTGCCAGCAAACGGGGGGGGGCCGTGGGGACCGGGGAGCTGTTTTTT. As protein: CASKRGGAVGTGELFF.

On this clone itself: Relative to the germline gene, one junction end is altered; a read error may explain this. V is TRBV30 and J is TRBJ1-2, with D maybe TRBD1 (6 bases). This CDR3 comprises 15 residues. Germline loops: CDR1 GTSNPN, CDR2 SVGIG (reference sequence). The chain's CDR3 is CAWSLTGTPKYGYTF. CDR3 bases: TGTGCCTGGTCCTTAACCGGGACACCTAAGTATGGCTACACCTTC.

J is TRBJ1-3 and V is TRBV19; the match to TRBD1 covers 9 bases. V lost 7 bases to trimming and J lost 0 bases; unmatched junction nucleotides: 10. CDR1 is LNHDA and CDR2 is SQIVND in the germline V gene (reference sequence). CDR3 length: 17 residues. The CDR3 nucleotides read TGTGCCAGTACCCCGGGTCGACAGGGGGTCTCTGGAAACACCATATATTTT. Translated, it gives CASTPGRQGVSGNTIYF.

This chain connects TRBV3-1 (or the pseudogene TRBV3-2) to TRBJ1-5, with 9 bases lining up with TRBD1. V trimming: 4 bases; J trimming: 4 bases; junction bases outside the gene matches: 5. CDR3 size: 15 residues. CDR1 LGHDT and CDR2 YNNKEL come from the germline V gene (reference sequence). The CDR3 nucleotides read TGTGCCAGCAGCCCCAGACAGGGGGTTAATCAGCCCCAGCATTTT. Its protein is CASSPRQGVNQPQHF.